One and the same sample provided the 5 T cell receptor beta chains below, sequenced in a study of cytomegalovirus exposure and HLA in healthy donors. TCRdb keeps only in-frame clones here, not all; method: immunoSEQ multiplex PCR. The sample records nearly 110,000 clones, about nine tenths being singletons. What was sequenced was PBMCs. The source of these receptors is a woman younger than 35 in good health and CMV-seropositive.

This chain joins TRBV2 and TRBJ2-3; 7 nucleotides align to TRBD2. This CDR3 region has 14 residues. The V gene end was trimmed by 5 bases and the J gene end by 4 bases; junction bases not matched to a gene: 6. Germline V gives CDR1 SNHLY, CDR2 FYNNEI. CDR3 region: CASSNGGGADTQYF. The CDR3 coding sequence is TGTGCCAGCAGTAATGGGGGGGGTGCAGATACGCAGTATTTT.

The chain uses TRBV19 and TRBJ2-3, with 7 bases that match TRBD1. The CDR3 is made up of 14 amino acids. V lost 3 bases to trimming and J lost 7 bases; unmatched junction nucleotides: 7. Per the germline V gene, CDR1 is LNHDA and CDR2 is SQIVND (reference sequence). CDR3 in DNA: TGTGCCAGTAGTATTTCTAACAGGGGTAATACGCAGTATTTT. It yields the protein CASSISNRGNTQYF.

This chain links TRBV6-5 with TRBJ2-5; the D is unclear. V lost 2 bases, J lost 2 bases, and 6 bases lay in between. The germline gives CDR1 MNHEY, CDR2 SVGAGI. The CDR3 is 13 residues long. The CDR3 DNA sequence: TGTGCCAGCAGTTACGCAGTACAAGAGACCCAGTACTTC. It codes for CASSYAVQETQYF.

The J gene is TRBJ1-5, the V gene TRBV19; D not resolved. The CDR3 runs to 13 residues. V lost 4 bases and J lost 6, with 10 bases in between. CDR1 LNHDA and CDR2 SQIVND come from the germline V gene (reference sequence). The CDR3 reads CASSTGWGQPQHF. Here the CDR3 DNA reads TGTGCCAGTAGTACGGGATGGGGTCAGCCCCAGCATTTT.

The chain joins TRBV9 to TRBJ2-2; TRBD1 aligns across 7 bases. The CDR3 is 15 amino acids. Germline CDR1 SGDLS, CDR2 YYNGEE. V lost 5 bases and J lost 1; bases outside the gene matches: 5. CDR3 sequence (DNA): TGTGCCAGCAGAAACGACAGGGTGAACACCGGGGAGCTGTTTTTT. The encoded protein is CASRNDRVNTGELFF.